These T cell receptor beta chains were read from a single sample in a study of blood T cell repertoires in COVID-19. This table comes from immunoSEQ multiplex PCR, and its TCRdb copy is limited to in-frame clones, with some not included. The data contain about 240,000 clones, 75% to 90% of them singletons. The specimen was PBMCs or T cells enriched from blood (not recorded which). The receptors derive from a woman in her twenties or thirties who had recovered from COVID-19. Both conserved end residues are part of each CDR3. D genes are given only for firm matches. Clone size is stated in some rows and not others, as once, few, many or a class when expanded.

d_gene,v_gene,abundance,j_gene,CDR3nt,CDR3aa
TRBD1,TRBV6-5,.,TRBJ1-2,TGTGCCAGCAGTTTTTCAGGGGGCACGAGTGGTGGCTACACCTTC,CASSFSGGTSGGYTF
TRBD1,TRBV3-1/TRBV3-2,.,TRBJ2-7,TGTGCCACCCAACCGGGACAGCTCCATTACGAGCAGTACTTC,CATQPGQLHYEQYF
TRBD2,TRBV4-2,.,TRBJ2-7,TGTGCCAGCAGCCATACGACTAGCGGGAGGATAGGCGAGCAGTACTTC,CASSHTTSGRIGEQYF
TRBD2,TRBV28,.,TRBJ2-1,TGTGCCAGCAGTTTAATAGGGCGGGAGGGCCTTTATGAGCAGTTCTTC,CASSLIGREGLYEQFF
.,TRBV21-1,few,TRBJ2-7,TGTGCCAGCAGCAAAGCGACGACTAGCGAGTGCTCACACGAGCAGTACTTC,CASSKATTSECSHEQYF
TRBD2,TRBV30,.,TRBJ2-1,TGTGCCTGGAGCCTCGTCCCGGGACTAGGCCGGGGGCAGTTCTTC,CAWSLVPGLGRGQFF
TRBD1,TRBV6-4,.,TRBJ1-5,TGTGCCAGCTCACGGGACAGTGGCAATCAGCCCCAGCATTTT,CASSRDSGNQPQHF
.,TRBV18,.,TRBJ1-1,TGTGCCAGCTCACCAAACGGGGACACTGAAGCTTTCTTT,CASSPNGDTEAFF
TRBD2,TRBV7-2,once,TRBJ2-7,TGTGCCAGCAGCTCAGAGTTCGGGGGGTACGAGCAGTACTTC,CASSSEFGGYEQYF
.,TRBV5-6,.,TRBJ1-1,TGTGCCAGCAGCTCGGGTGTGGGCACTGAAGCTTTCTTT,CASSSGVGTEAFF
TRBD1,TRBV25-1,.,TRBJ1-1,TGTGCCAGCAGTGAATCGGACAGGGTTACTGAAGCTTTCTTT,CASSESDRVTEAFF
.,TRBV7-9,.,TRBJ1-3,TGTGCCAGCAGCTTACCGGGTCAGGGAATCCCTGGAAACACCATATATTTT,CASSLPGQGIPGNTIYF
.,TRBV11-2,.,TRBJ1-4,TGTGCCAGCAGCTTTCAGGGGCTAAGTAATGAAAAACTGTTTTTT,CASSFQGLSNEKLFF
.,TRBV29-1,.,TRBJ1-1,TGCAGCGTTGAAGAGGCCCAGGGAGGGTCTGAAGCTTTCTTT,CSVEEAQGGSEAFF
TRBD1,TRBV9,.,TRBJ2-1,TGTGCCAGCTCCTTGGGACAGGGGAACTACAATGAGCAGTTCTTC,CASSLGQGNYNEQFF
TRBD1,TRBV7-2,.,TRBJ1-5,TGTGCCAGCAGCCAACAGGGGACCAGCAATCAGCCCCAGCATTTT,CASSQQGTSNQPQHF
.,TRBV6-5,.,TRBJ1-4,TGTGCCAGCAGTTACTCTAGTGGTATCTTTAATGAAAAACTGTTTTTT,CASSYSSGIFNEKLFF
.,TRBV12-3/TRBV12-4,.,TRBJ1-1,TGTGCCAGCAGTTTGACGGGAAACACTGAAGCTTTCTTT,CASSLTGNTEAFF
TRBD1,TRBV6-5,.,TRBJ1-2,TGTGCCAGCAGCCGGGACAGGGGATGGGGCTACACCTTC,CASSRDRGWGYTF
TRBD1,TRBV4-3,.,TRBJ1-2,TGCGCCAGCAGCGCCCCAGGGGGCTATGGCTACACCTTC,CASSAPGGYGYTF
.,TRBV24-1,once,TRBJ2-1,TGTGCCACCGCCCCGGGACTTGTTAATTTGGATGAGCAGTTCTTC,CATAPGLVNLDEQFF
.,TRBV7-2,.,TRBJ1-1,TGTGCCAGCAGCTTAGAGCAGAACACTGAAGCTTTCTTT,CASSLEQNTEAFF
TRBD2,TRBV2,.,TRBJ2-5,TGTGCCAGCAGCGACCGGGACTACTCCCTTGTCACCCAGTACTTC,CASSDRDYSLVTQYF
.,TRBV19,.,TRBJ1-1,TGTGCCAGTAGTCCCGGAGCTTGGGGGCTCGCTGAAGCTTTCTTT,CASSPGAWGLAEAFF
TRBD1,TRBV5-8,.,TRBJ1-1,TGTGCCAGCAGCCCGAGACAGGGGCTCACCGGGAGCACTGAAGCTTTCTTT,CASSPRQGLTGSTEAFF
TRBD1,TRBV30,.,TRBJ2-1,TGTGCCTGGAGTCAAGGACAGGGGATATTCAATGAGCAGTTCTTC,CAWSQGQGIFNEQFF
.,TRBV7-2,.,TRBJ2-5,TGTGCCAGCAGCTTAGCGTCCTCGGTAGAGACCCAGTACTTC,CASSLASSVETQYF
.,TRBV5-1,.,TRBJ2-2,TGCGCCAGCAACGCTGTAGGGGAGAACACCGGGGAGCTGTTTTTT,CASNAVGENTGELFF
TRBD1,TRBV28,.,TRBJ1-1,TGTGCCAGCAGTCCGGGCGGACAGGCCGACACTGAAGCTTTCTTT,CASSPGGQADTEAFF
.,TRBV6-5,.,TRBJ1-3,TGTGCCAGCAGTCGTACAGGGAACTCTGGAAACACCATATATTTT,CASSRTGNSGNTIYF
.,TRBV9,.,TRBJ2-7,TGTGCCAGCAGCGGGGGAGGCCGGGAGCAGTACTTC,CASSGGGREQYF
TRBD1,TRBV18,few,TRBJ1-1,TGTGCCAGCTCACGAGCCCTACAGGGGACGAACACTGAAGCTTTCTTT,CASSRALQGTNTEAFF
TRBD2,TRBV18,.,TRBJ2-1,TGTGCCAGCTCACCTCGACTAGCGGGAGTTTATAATGAGCAGTTCTTC,CASSPRLAGVYNEQFF
.,TRBV9,.,TRBJ1-5,TGTGCCAGCAGCGTAGCAGGGTATAGCAATCAGCCCCAGCATTTT,CASSVAGYSNQPQHF